The clone carrying this TCR beta chain was detected ten times or more. Unique molecular identifiers were incorporated into the prepared TCRbeta library. TCRdb reprocessed the PCR reads via MiXCR and lists one record per CDR3 protein. The table shows roughly 590,000 distinct CDR3 sequences, with approximately 15% occurring only once. The CDR3 has 15 amino acids. V was trimmed by 1 base and J by 2 bases, leaving 11 bases between them. Germline loops: CDR1 LGHNA, CDR2 YNFKEQ. The data were obtained in a study of T-cell reconstitution after alpha-beta-depleted transplantation in children. This sample comprised PBMCs from the stem cell graft donor, obtained from the stem cell graft. This TCR came from a human donor who donated a stem cell graft to a child with acute myeloid leukemia. This chain links TRBV4-2 with TRBJ2-5, with D uncertain. CDR3 protein: CASSQAGSQQETQYF. DNA of the CDR3: TGTGCCAGCAGCCAAGCGGGTAGCCAGCAAGAGACCCAGTACTTC.